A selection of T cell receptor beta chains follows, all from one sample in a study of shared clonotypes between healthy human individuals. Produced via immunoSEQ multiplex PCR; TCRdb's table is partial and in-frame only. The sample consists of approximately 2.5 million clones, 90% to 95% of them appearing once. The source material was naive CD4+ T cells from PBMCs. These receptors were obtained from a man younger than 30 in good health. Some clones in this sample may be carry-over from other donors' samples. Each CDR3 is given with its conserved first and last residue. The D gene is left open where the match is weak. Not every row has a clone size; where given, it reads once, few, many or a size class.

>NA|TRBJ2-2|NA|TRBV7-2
CASSLLPLGTGELFF
TGTGCCAGCAGCTTGTTACCTCTGGGCACCGGGGAGCTGTTTTTT
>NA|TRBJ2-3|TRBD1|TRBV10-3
CAISGGGLDTQYF
TGTGCCATCAGTGGAGGGGGCCTGGATACGCAGTATTTT
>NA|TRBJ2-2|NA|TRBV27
CASSFAGRELFF
TGTGCCAGCAGTTTTGCAGGACGGGAGCTGTTTTTT
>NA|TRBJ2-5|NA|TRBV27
CASSSLPAGRGGETQYF
TGTGCCAGCAGTTCCCTACCAGCGGGGAGGGGGGGTGAGACCCAGTACTTC
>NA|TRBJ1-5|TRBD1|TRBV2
CASSGPGQGNQPQHF
TGTGCCAGCAGTGGGCCGGGACAGGGTAACCAGCCCCAGCATTTT
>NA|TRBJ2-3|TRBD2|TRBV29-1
CSALGWGGSADTQYF
TGCAGCGCACTTGGGTGGGGCGGGAGCGCAGATACGCAGTATTTT
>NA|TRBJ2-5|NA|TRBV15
CATSRRGVVETQYF
TGTGCCACCAGCAGACGAGGAGTCGTGGAGACCCAGTACTTC
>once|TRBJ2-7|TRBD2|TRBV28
CASSFTSGSRYEQYF
TGTGCCAGCAGTTTTACTAGCGGGAGTCGGTACGAGCAGTACTTC
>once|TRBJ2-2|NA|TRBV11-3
CASSPAAYTGELFF
TGTGCCAGCAGCCCAGCCGCGTACACCGGGGAGCTGTTTTTT
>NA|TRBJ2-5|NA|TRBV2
CASSPWRSETQYF
TGTGCCAGCAGCCCATGGAGGAGCGAGACCCAGTACTTC
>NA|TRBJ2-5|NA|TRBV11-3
CASSLDSHGSETQYF
TGTGCCAGCAGCTTAGACTCCCACGGTAGCGAGACCCAGTACTTC
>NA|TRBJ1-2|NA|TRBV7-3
CASSLSGTDVWEGYTF
TGTGCCAGCAGCTTAAGCGGCACGGACGTCTGGGAGGGCTACACCTTC
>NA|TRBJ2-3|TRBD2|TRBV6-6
CASSYLLAGGADTQYF
TGTGCCAGCAGTTACTTACTAGCGGGAGGCGCAGATACGCAGTATTTT
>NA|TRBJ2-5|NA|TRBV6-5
CASSYSSGQETQYF
TGTGCCAGCAGTTACTCTAGCGGTCAAGAGACCCAGTACTTC
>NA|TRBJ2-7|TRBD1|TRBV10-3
CAISDRGTGGDEQYF
TGTGCCATCAGTGATAGGGGGACAGGGGGCGACGAGCAGTACTTC
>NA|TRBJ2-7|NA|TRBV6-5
CASRETASSEQYF
TGTGCCAGCAGGGAAACAGCATCCTCCGAGCAGTACTTC
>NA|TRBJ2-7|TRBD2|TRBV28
CASKPTSGRLYEQYF
TGTGCCAGCAAACCTACAAGCGGGAGGCTCTACGAGCAGTACTTC
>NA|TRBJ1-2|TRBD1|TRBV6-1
CASRLDRAADYGYTF
TGTGCCAGCAGGTTAGACAGGGCTGCGGACTATGGCTACACCTTC
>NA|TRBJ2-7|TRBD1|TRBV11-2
CASSQDRGYEQYF
TGTGCCAGCAGCCAGGACAGGGGCTACGAGCAGTACTTC
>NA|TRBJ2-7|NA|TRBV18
CASSPSQGYEQYF
TGTGCCAGCTCCCCCAGCCAGGGGTACGAGCAGTACTTC
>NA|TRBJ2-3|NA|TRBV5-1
CASSLAGVRGWEDTQYF
TGCGCCAGCAGCTTGGCCGGGGTGAGGGGTTGGGAAGATACGCAGTATTTT
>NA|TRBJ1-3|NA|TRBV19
CASSIVASSGNTIYF
TGTGCCAGTAGTATAGTGGCCAGCTCTGGAAACACCATATATTTT
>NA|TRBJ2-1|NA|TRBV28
CASSLSPLYSSYNEQFF
TGTGCCAGCAGTTTATCCCCCCTATATTCCTCGTACAATGAGCAGTTCTTC
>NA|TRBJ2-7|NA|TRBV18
CASSPPNRGEFTYEQYF
TGTGCCAGCTCACCACCGAACAGAGGGGAGTTCACCTACGAGCAGTACTTC
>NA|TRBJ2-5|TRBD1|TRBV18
CASSDRAKTQYF
TGTGCCAGCTCGGACAGGGCGAAGACCCAGTACTTC
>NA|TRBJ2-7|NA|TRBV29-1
CSVAKGQASYEQYF
TGCAGCGTTGCTAAGGGTCAGGCCTCCTACGAGCAGTACTTC
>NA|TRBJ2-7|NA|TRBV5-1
CASSLGGAANEQYF
TGCGCCAGCAGCTTGGGTGGAGCCGCGAACGAGCAGTACTTC
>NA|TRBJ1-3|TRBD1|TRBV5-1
CASSGTGDTGNTIYF
TGCGCCAGCAGCGGGACAGGGGACACTGGAAACACCATATATTTT
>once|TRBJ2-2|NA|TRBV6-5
CASARVLGSGELFF
TGTGCCAGCGCCCGGGTACTAGGTTCCGGGGAGCTGTTTTTT
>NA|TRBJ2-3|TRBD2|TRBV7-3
CASSLTGTSGRSTDTQYF
TGTGCCAGCAGCTTAACGGGGACTAGCGGGAGGAGCACAGATACGCAGTATTTT
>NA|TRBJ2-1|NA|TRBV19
CATKDQFRRNEQFF
TGTGCCACTAAAGACCAGTTTCGTCGGAATGAGCAGTTCTTC
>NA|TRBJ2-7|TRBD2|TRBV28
CASSLAGYSPKIYEQYF
TGTGCCAGCAGTCTAGCGGGATACTCGCCCAAGATCTACGAGCAGTACTTC
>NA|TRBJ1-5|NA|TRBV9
CASSVAPSGQPQHF
TGTGCCAGCAGCGTAGCACCCTCGGGTCAGCCCCAGCATTTT
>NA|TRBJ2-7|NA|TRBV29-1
CSAVLTDTYEQYF
TGCAGCGCCGTCCTCACTGATACCTACGAGCAGTACTTC
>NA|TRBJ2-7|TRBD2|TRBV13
CASSSTTGTRDYLYEQYF
TGTGCCAGCAGCTCCACTACCGGGACTAGGGACTATTTATACGAGCAGTACTTC
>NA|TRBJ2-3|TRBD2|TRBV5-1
CASSLVGLAGATDTQYF
TGCGCCAGCAGCTTGGTGGGACTAGCGGGGGCCACAGATACGCAGTATTTT
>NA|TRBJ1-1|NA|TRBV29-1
CSVIQGRGGEAFF
TGCAGCGTGATACAGGGTCGAGGTGGTGAAGCTTTCTTT
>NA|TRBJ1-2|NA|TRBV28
CASSFRTYGYTF
TGTGCCAGCAGTTTTCGGACCTATGGCTACACCTTC
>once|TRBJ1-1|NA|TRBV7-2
CASSLTRLLNTEAFF
TGTGCCAGCAGCTTGACCCGCTTATTGAACACTGAAGCTTTCTTT
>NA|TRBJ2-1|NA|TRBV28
CASSPPTYNEQFF
TGTGCCAGCAGTCCGCCCACCTACAATGAGCAGTTCTTC
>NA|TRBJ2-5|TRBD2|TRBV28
CASSLSGLAGVGETQYF
TGTGCCAGCAGTTTATCAGGCCTAGCGGGAGTAGGTGAGACCCAGTACTTC
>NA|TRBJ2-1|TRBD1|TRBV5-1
CASSSLTGGAYNEQFF
TGCGCCAGCAGCTCCCTGACAGGGGGCGCCTACAATGAGCAGTTCTTC
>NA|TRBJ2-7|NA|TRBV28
CASVAYQKDYEQYF
TGTGCCAGCGTCGCGTACCAAAAAGACTACGAGCAGTACTTC
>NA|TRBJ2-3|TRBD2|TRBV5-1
CASSTGLAGVVDQYF
TGCGCCAGCAGCACGGGACTAGCGGGAGTGGTTGATCAGTATTTT
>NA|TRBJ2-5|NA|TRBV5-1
CASSLGPLLGETQYF
TGCGCCAGCAGCTTGGGACCCCTTCTTGGGGAGACCCAGTACTTC
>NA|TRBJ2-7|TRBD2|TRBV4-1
CASSQGTSGSLYEQYF
TGCGCCAGCAGCCAAGGTACTAGCGGGAGTTTGTACGAGCAGTACTTC
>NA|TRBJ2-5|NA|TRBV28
CASSKGETQYF
TGTGCCAGCAGTAAAGGGGAGACCCAGTACTTC
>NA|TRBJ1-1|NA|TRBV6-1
CASSESGLALNTEAFF
TGTGCCAGCAGTGAGTCGGGACTAGCACTGAACACTGAAGCTTTCTTT
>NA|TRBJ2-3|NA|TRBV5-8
CASSAGTVGGGSTDTQYF
TGTGCCAGCAGCGCCGGGACAGTCGGCGGGGGGTCCACAGATACGCAGTATTTT
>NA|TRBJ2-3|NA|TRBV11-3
CASSLSRDTQYF
TGTGCCAGCAGCTTAAGCCGAGATACGCAGTATTTT
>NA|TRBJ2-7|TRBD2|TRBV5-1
CASSLGLTSGSYEQYF
TGCGCCAGCAGCCTGGGGCTGACTAGCGGATCCTACGAGCAGTACTTC
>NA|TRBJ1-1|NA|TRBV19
CASKNQLNTEAFF
TGTGCCAGTAAAAATCAATTGAACACTGAAGCTTTCTTT
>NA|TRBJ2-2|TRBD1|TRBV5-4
CASSRDRGHNTGELFF
TGTGCCAGCTCCCGAGACAGGGGACATAACACCGGGGAGCTGTTTTTT
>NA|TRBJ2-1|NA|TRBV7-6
CASSLLGRRGEQFF
TGTGCCAGCAGCTTACTCGGTCGGCGGGGTGAGCAGTTCTTC